These T cell receptor beta chains were read from a single sample in a study of Graves' ophthalmopathy and Graves' hyperthyroidism. One entry per CDR3 protein results from TCRdb running MiXCR on the multiplex PCR reads. The table shows about 480,000 distinct CDR3 sequences, with about 15% occurring only once. Sequenced sample: blood. The receptors come from a woman aged 30 to 39 with Graves' ophthalmopathy. The CDR3 runs from the conserved cysteine through the conserved F or W. D genes are given only for firm matches. Only part of the rows carry a size: once, few, many, or a class if the clone is expanded.

CDR3nt | CDR3aa | len | abundance | v_gene | d_gene | j_gene
TGTGCCAGCAGCTTTCGGGTAGGCCTCTCCTACGAGCAGTACTTC | CASSFRVGLSYEQYF | 15 | NA | TRBV7-2 | NA | TRBJ2-7
TGTGCCAGCACCCCAGATACAAGCCACTATGGCTACACCTTC | CASTPDTSHYGYTF | 14 | many | TRBV9 | NA | TRBJ1-2
TGTGCCTGGGAAACCCAGGGGCAAGAGACCCAGTACTTC | CAWETQGQETQYF | 13 | many | TRBV30 | NA | TRBJ2-5
TGCGCCAGCAGCCAAGATAACCGAGGAGTGACCCAGTACTTC | CASSQDNRGVTQYF | 14 | many | TRBV4-1 | NA | TRBJ2-5
TGTGCCAGCTCCCCGGGGACCTATAGCAATCAGCCCCAGCATTTT | CASSPGTYSNQPQHF | 15 | many | TRBV12-3/TRBV12-4 | NA | TRBJ1-5
TGCAGTGCCATGGACAGTACTCACGAGCAGTACTTC | CSAMDSTHEQYF | 12 | many | TRBV20-1 | NA | TRBJ2-7
TGTGCCAGCCGAACGGGCAGGGAGGAGACCCAGTACTTC | CASRTGREETQYF | 13 | many | TRBV6-1 | NA | TRBJ2-5
TGTGCCAGCACCATTGACCCCGACAGTATCTATGGCTACACCTTC | CASTIDPDSIYGYTF | 15 | NA | TRBV11-2 | NA | TRBJ1-2
TGTGCCAGCAGTGAGGGGGGCAGCGCATACTTC | CASSEGGSAYF | 11 | many | TRBV2 | NA | TRBJ2-7
TGTGCCAGCAGAAACCGGGACAGGGTATTAGAGACCCAGTACTTC | CASRNRDRVLETQYF | 15 | NA | TRBV5-6 | TRBD1 | TRBJ2-5
TGTGCCACCAGCACCCGGGACAGGAGATTAGGCTACACCTTC | CATSTRDRRLGYTF | 14 | many | TRBV15 | TRBD1 | TRBJ1-2
TGTGCCAGCAGCTTAGATATGGCCGGTGGCTACACCTTC | CASSLDMAGGYTF | 13 | many | TRBV11-3 | NA | TRBJ1-2
TGTGCCAGCAGCTTGGTCTCAGGGAACACCGGGGAGCTGTTTTTT | CASSLVSGNTGELFF | 15 | many | TRBV5-6 | NA | TRBJ2-2
TGCGCCAGCAGCCAACCCTGGACAGGGATCAACACTGAAGCTTTCTTT | CASSQPWTGINTEAFF | 16 | few | TRBV4-1 | TRBD1 | TRBJ1-1
TGTGCCAGCACCCTAAGGGACAGTTACTACGAGCAGTACTTC | CASTLRDSYYEQYF | 14 | many | TRBV12-3/TRBV12-4 | TRBD1 | TRBJ2-7
TGTGCCAGCAGTAGTTTAGGCTACAATCAGCCCCAGCATTTT | CASSSLGYNQPQHF | 14 | many | TRBV27 | NA | TRBJ1-5
TGCGCCAGCAGCTTGGACGGTATCAGCCGCCAAGAGACCCAGTACTTC | CASSLDGISRQETQYF | 16 | NA | TRBV5-1 | NA | TRBJ2-5
TGTGCCAGCAGCTTTTCAACCGGGAAATGGGATAATTCACCCCTCCACTTT | CASSFSTGKWDNSPLHF | 17 | many | TRBV11-2 | NA | TRBJ1-6
TGCAGTGCCTTCGTCGGGTCGGGGGCCAACGTCCTGACTTTC | CSAFVGSGANVLTF | 14 | many | TRBV20-1 | NA | TRBJ2-6
TGCGCCAGCAGCCAAGATGGCACCTACGAGCAGTACTTC | CASSQDGTYEQYF | 13 | many | TRBV4-3 | NA | TRBJ2-7
TGTGCCAGTAGTAAAGGGAAGGGGGTCAGGGCGCAAGAGACCCAGTACTTC | CASSKGKGVRAQETQYF | 17 | few | TRBV19 | NA | TRBJ2-5
TGTGCCAGCAGACTACAGGGTACTGGGGCCAACGTCCTGACTTTC | CASRLQGTGANVLTF | 15 | few | TRBV28 | NA | TRBJ2-6
TGTGCCAGCAGTTACGGACTAGCGGGTCTAGCCAAAAACATTCAGTACTTC | CASSYGLAGLAKNIQYF | 17 | few | TRBV6-2/TRBV6-3 | TRBD2 | TRBJ2-4
TGTGCCAGCATTCAACAGTCAGGGGGGTTTGGCTATGGCTACACCTTC | CASIQQSGGFGYGYTF | 16 | many | TRBV2 | TRBD1 | TRBJ1-2
TGTGCCAGCACCTACAGGGGAACTGAAGCTTTCTTT | CASTYRGTEAFF | 12 | NA | TRBV6-2/TRBV6-3 | TRBD1 | TRBJ1-1
TGTGCCAGCAACCCTGGGGCCTATGGCTACACCTTC | CASNPGAYGYTF | 12 | many | TRBV12-3/TRBV12-4 | NA | TRBJ1-2